The entry that follows covers one T cell receptor (beta chain) sequence. What it binds is unknown. This record belongs to a study of cytomegalovirus exposure and HLA in healthy donors. Researchers ran the PCR with 60 Vbeta and 13 Jbeta primers. The protocol was immunoSEQ multiplex PCR, while the TCRdb copy is restricted to in-frame clones and leaves out a portion. Here the sample spans about 210,000 clones, about three quarters being singletons. This CDR3 is built from 16 residues. V lost 4 bases and J lost 5; bases outside the gene matches: 9. CDR1 is SGHRS, CDR2 YFSETQ, per germline. Study-wide results and caveats: The study recorded 150 to 200 TCR beta chains that were cytomegalovirus-associated.

This rearrangement joins TRBV5-1 to TRBJ1-5, with 10 bases matching TRBD1. Sequencing was done on a sample of PBMCs. This receptor was identified in a male donor in good health and CMV-seronegative. The CDR3 protein is CASSPGTGALHQPQHF. For the CDR3, the DNA is TGCGCCAGCAGCCCAGGGACAGGGGCCCTACATCAGCCCCAGCATTTT.